The 10 T cell receptor beta chains reported below all come from one sample, sequenced in a study of cytomegalovirus exposure and HLA in healthy donors. Primers included in the PCR were 60 Vbeta and 13 Jbeta primers. Using immunoSEQ multiplex PCR, the repertoire was profiled, and TCRdb retains in-frame clones only, with some absent. The table records over 100,000 clones, around four fifths of them present only once. Sequencing was done on a sample of PBMCs. The receptors were sampled from a man in his forties in good health and CMV-seronegative.

V is TRBV2 and J is TRBJ1-5; tentative D call: TRBD1 (5 bases). The germline gives CDR1 SNHLY, CDR2 FYNNEI. The CDR3 is 15 residues long. V was clipped by 6 bases and J by 5 bases, with 17 bases between them. CDR3 in DNA: TGTGCCAGCAGAGCACCTCAGGGTGGGCATCAGCCCCAGCATTTT. It specifies CASRAPQGGHQPQHF.

V is TRBV27 and J is TRBJ2-3; no firm D call. Germline CDR1 is MNHEY and CDR2 is SMNVEV (reference sequence). CDR3 size: 13 residues. Trimming took off 2 bases at V and 6 bases at J, with 9 bases between the two ends. CDR3 protein: CASSLRTMDTQYF. For the CDR3, the DNA is TGTGCCAGCAGTTTAAGAACTATGGATACGCAGTATTTT.

The chain carries TRBV5-6 and TRBJ1-6; 11 nucleotides line up with TRBD1. The CDR3 is 15 amino acids. Germline CDR1 reads SGHDT; CDR2 reads YYEEEE. V trimming: 3 bases; J trimming: 8 bases; junction bases outside the gene matches: 4. The chain's CDR3 is CASSWGQGVHSPLHF. CDR3 DNA: TGTGCCAGCAGCTGGGGACAGGGGGTTCATTCACCCCTCCACTTT.

The chain is built from TRBV28 and TRBJ2-1, with 7 bases fitting TRBD2. The CDR3 totals 13 residues. The germline gives CDR1 MDHEN, CDR2 SYDVKM. The V and J ends lost 3 bases and 6 bases, in that order; junction bases with no gene match: 2. CDR3 sequence (DNA): TGTGCCAGCAGTTTCCGACTAGCCAATGAGCAGTTCTTC. It codes for CASSFRLANEQFF. The full variable domain, completed using reference TRBV28 and TRBJ2-1, is DVKVTQSSRYLVKRTGEKVFLECVQDMDHENMFWYRQDPGLGLRLIYFSYDVKMKEKGDIPEGYSVSREKKERFSLILESASTNQTSMYLCASSFRLANEQFFGPGTRLTVL.

J is TRBJ1-2 and V is TRBV5-1; D is ambiguous. The CDR3 has 13 residues. V gave up 0 bases and J gave up 3 bases, with 6 bases separating them. CDR1 and CDR2 (germline): SGHRS, YFSETQ. In DNA, the CDR3 is TGCGCCAGCAGCTTGGGTGGAGACTATGGCTACACCTTC. This codes for CASSLGGDYGYTF.

The chain couples TRBV6-5 to TRBJ2-7, with 9 nucleotides matching TRBD1. CDR3 size: 15 residues. Losses at the gene ends were 6 bases for V and 2 bases for J; bases not matched to a gene: 8. Germline V lookup: CDR1 MNHEY, CDR2 SVGAGI. CDR3 DNA: TGTGCCAGCAGGAGGGACAGGGAGGTTCCCTACGAGCAGTACTTC. It encodes CASRRDREVPYEQYF.

For the CDR3, the DNA is TGTGCCAGCAGTCGCGCGGGGGGAGATACGCAGTATTTT. This codes for CASSRAGGDTQYF. The chain employs TRBV5-4 and TRBJ2-3, with 8 bases identical to TRBD2. V shed 5 bases and J 5 bases; nucleotides not matched to a gene: 4. CDR3 length equals 13 residues. Germline loops: CDR1 SGHNT, CDR2 YYREEE (reference sequence). The entire variable domain, with the rest obtained from reference TRBV5-4 and TRBJ2-3, is as follows: ETGVTQSPTHLIKTRGQQVTLRCSSQSGHNTVSWYQQALGQGPQFIFQYYREEENGRGNFPPRFSGLQFPNYSSELNVNALELDDSALYLCASSRAGGDTQYFGPGTRLTVL.

The V gene is TRBV5-5, the J gene TRBJ1-5; 9 positions agree with TRBD1. The V and J ends lost 4 bases and 3 bases, in that order; junction bases with no gene match: 8. The V gene's germline CDR1 is SGHKS and CDR2 YYEKEE (reference sequence). This CDR3 region has 16 residues. The CDR3 region is CASSPQGTGPNQPQHF. CDR3 DNA: TGTGCCAGCAGCCCCCAGGGGACAGGGCCCAATCAGCCCCAGCATTTT.

The V and J genes are TRBV5-6 and TRBJ2-5; D call uncertain. Trimming shortened V by 0 bases and J by 5 bases, and 5 bases separated the two germline ends. The germline gives CDR1 SGHDT, CDR2 YYEEEE. The CDR3 extends over 12 amino acids. The CDR3 protein is CASSLDAETQYF. In DNA, the CDR3 is TGTGCCAGCAGCTTGGACGCGGAGACCCAGTACTTC.

J is TRBJ2-3 and V is TRBV9; possible D gene TRBD2, 6 bases. V gave up 3 bases and J gave up 9 bases, with 17 bases separating them. The CDR3 sequence is 14 residues long. Germline V gene lookup returns CDR1 SGDLS and CDR2 YYNGEE. This chain's CDR3 is CASSARRAEGTQYF. The DNA of the CDR3 is TGTGCCAGCAGCGCCCGCCGAGCGGAGGGGACGCAGTATTTT.